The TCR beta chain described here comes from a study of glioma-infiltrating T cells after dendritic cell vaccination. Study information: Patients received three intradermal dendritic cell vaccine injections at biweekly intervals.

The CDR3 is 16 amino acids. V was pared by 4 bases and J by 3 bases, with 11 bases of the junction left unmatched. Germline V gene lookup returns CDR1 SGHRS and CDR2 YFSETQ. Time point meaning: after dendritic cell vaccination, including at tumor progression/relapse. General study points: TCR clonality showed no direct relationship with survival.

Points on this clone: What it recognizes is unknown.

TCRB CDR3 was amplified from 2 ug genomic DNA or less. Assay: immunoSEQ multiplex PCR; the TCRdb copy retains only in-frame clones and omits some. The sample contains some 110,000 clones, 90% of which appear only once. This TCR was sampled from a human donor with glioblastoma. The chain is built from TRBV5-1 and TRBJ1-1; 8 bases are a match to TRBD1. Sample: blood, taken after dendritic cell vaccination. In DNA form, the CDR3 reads TGCGCCAGCAGCGGTCGGACAGGGAGTGAGGACACTGAAGCTTTCTTT. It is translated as CASSGRTGSEDTEAFF. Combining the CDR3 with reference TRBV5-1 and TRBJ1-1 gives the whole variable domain KAGVTQTPRYLIKTRGQQVTLSCSPISGHRSVSWYQQTPGQGLQFLFEYFSETQRNKGNFPGRFSGRQFSNSRSEMNVSTLELGDSALYLCASSGRTGSEDTEAFFGQGTRLTVV.